This T cell receptor beta chain was obtained from a study of beta chain features in type 1 diabetes (dated by TCRdb to 2016 to 2019). Some background on the complete study: No differences in mean age, gender distribution, total cell number or subset yield were found between patients and healthy donors. A total of 100 million to 110 million sorted cells were examined across all samples, and a strong correlation was observed between cell number per subset and RNA yield. Regulatory and stem cell-like memory subsets were obtained from only 8 patients and roughly eight healthy donors, while naive and central memory subsets were obtained from all 28 donors. The study compared TCRB repertoires of sorted circulating CD4+ T cell subsets between recently diagnosed type 1 diabetes patients and matched healthy donors. Overall results and qualifications from the work: Because cDNA was sequenced instead of genomic DNA, highly expressing activated cells could be over-represented, though the groups showed no difference in activation or CD3 levels. In all four CD4+ subsets, TCRB CDR3 length was moderately but significantly shorter in type 1 diabetes patients. At VDJ recombination sites, type 1 diabetes patients had fewer insertions and more deleted nucleotides, which implies abnormalities in thymic rearrangement. Because small numbers of individuals were included in the HLA sub-analyses, any influence of HLA type on TCRB rearrangement was left unresolved. PCR might favor shorter templates, but patient and control samples were amplified and corrected together, so any skew would affect both groups equally. Naive, central memory and regulatory TCRB repertoires appeared more similar among patients than among healthy donors.

On this clone itself: This receptor's antigen is unknown. Base-call qualities are not available, and no considerably larger clone is one nucleotide away.

A single peripheral blood draw of approximately 110 mL on average was collected from each donor into heparinised tubes. A BD FACSAria II was used to sort naive, central memory, regulatory and stem cell-like memory CD4+ T cells with a panel that included CD45RO, CCR7, CD25, CD127, CD95 and CD27. All sorted populations exceeded 95% purity. PBMCs were isolated immediately by Lymphoprep density gradient centrifugation and stained directly without culture. So that batch effects would be minimized, each experiment stained and sorted samples in pairs, pairing one healthy donor with one patient. From the cysteine through the phenylalanine, the CDR3 covers 14 amino acids. Only the CDR3 region is kept as DNA, spanning 42 bases read in frame from base 1. V and J lose 3 bases and 1 base, and a span of 10 bases separates them. Per the germline V gene (reference sequence), LNHDA is the CDR1 and SQIVND is the CDR2.

All of the isolated RNA was reverse transcribed with the High Capacity cDNA Reverse Transcription Kit, so expressed TCRB transcripts were sequenced. Naive, central memory and regulatory T cell samples underwent deep immunoSEQ sequencing, averaging approximately 3.5 million total reads per sample. Sorted cells were lysed in RLT buffer and RNA was extracted with DNase-treated RNeasy Micro or Mini kits, depending on cell number. Each cell subset was processed separately to prevent cross-contamination, with patient and healthy donor samples processed together. The immunoSEQ multiplex PCR was used to amplify TCRB sequences from cDNA, generating 87-bp fragments that spanned the CDR3 region. Sequencing of the amplicons was performed on the Illumina HiSeq platform. The paper's processing steps were these. PCR bias was corrected computationally using synthetic template baselines, and reads within Hamming distance 2 were collapsed, with unmergeable singletons discarded. Reads were aligned against IMGT so that V, D and J genes, CDR3 length and insertions or deletions at six rearrangement sites could be assigned. Within each subset, clonotype counts were normalized to the number of sorted cells before true diversity and Gini coefficients were calculated with the tcR R package. The overlap coefficient, calculated on TCRB nucleotide sequences, was used to quantify repertoire sharing. As a proxy for the pre-selection repertoire, out-of-frame TCRB sequences from naive cells were analyzed. TCRdb retrieved this table from immuneACCESS and kept in-frame rearrangements only. Not all clones are present; in checked studies, unresolved V genes account for under half, and no reason is known for the remainder. V and J calls plus clone size are reproduced from that table; the DNA served to infer D and trimming. Present in this sample are 600,000 to 700,000 clones, 9.5% to 15% of which were seen just once. Around 0.12% of the sample rests with the top ten.

The chain is encoded by TRBV19 joined to TRBJ2-7, with the D segment possibly TRBD1 or TRBD2, each aligning over 5 bases. The TCR comes from a man in his thirties or forties with type 1 diabetes. The sequencing input was naive CD4+ T cells from blood. Explained via the paper, the cell subset or site label denotes: true naive CD4+ T cells. The CDR3 protein is CASSIGTESYEQYF. At the DNA level, the sequence is TGTGCCAGTAGTATCGGGACGGAGTCCTACGAGCAGTACTTC.